These 26 T cell receptor beta chains were sequenced from one sample in a study of regulatory T cells in long-lasting Graves disease. One entry per CDR3 protein results from TCRdb running MiXCR on the reads. Of 850 to 1,000 distinct CDR3 sequences listed, roughly 89% were seen once; the top ten hold about 9.4%. With RNA extracted from PBMCs as input, the TCR library was made. The sample in question was peripheral blood mononuclear cells (PBMCs), obtained with antithyroid drug treatment, in newly diagnosed or persistent Graves disease (not recorded which). These receptors were collected from a man between 25 and 39 years old with Graves disease.

This sequence joins TRBV5-6 and TRBJ2-7, with a weak D call TRBD1 (6 bases). CDR3 size: 14 residues. Trimming cost V 1 base and J 0 bases, with 8 bases left between them. The germline gives CDR1 SGHDT, CDR2 YYEEEE. The CDR3 DNA reads as TGTGCCAGCAGCTTGACAGGGAGCTCCTACGAGCAGTACTTC. Its protein is CASSLTGSSYEQYF.

The rearrangement joins TRBV11-2 to TRBJ2-5, with D hard to call. V was pared by 4 bases and J by 5 bases, with 14 bases between. Germline V CDR1 and CDR2: SGHAT, FQNNGV. The CDR3 totals 14 residues. CDR3 coding DNA: TGTGCCAGCAGCTCTCCGGCACTCCGTGAGACCCAGTACTTC. This sequence encodes CASSSPALRETQYF.

V and J are TRBV4-2 and TRBJ1-2, with 9 positions matching TRBD1. Germline loops: CDR1 LGHNA, CDR2 YNFKEQ. The CDR3 totals 14 residues. Trimming cost V 4 bases and J 4 bases; bases outside gene matches: 4. CDR3 residues: CASSRGQGTYGYTF. The CDR3 coding sequence is TGTGCCAGCAGCCGTGGACAGGGGACCTATGGCTACACCTTC.

Here the CDR3 reads CASRSGTGGYNEQFF. For the CDR3, the DNA is TGTGCCAGTAGATCCGGGACAGGGGGCTACAATGAGCAGTTCTTC. The chain couples TRBV19 to TRBJ2-1; TRBD1 matches 11 bases. The CDR3 is 15 amino acids. Per germline, CDR1 LNHDA and CDR2 SQIVND (reference sequence). The V gene end was trimmed by 6 bases and the J gene end by 3 bases; junction bases not matched to a gene: 4.

The chain couples TRBV7-2 to TRBJ2-2; no reliable D call. Per the germline V gene, CDR1 is SGHTA and CDR2 is FQGNSA. Deletions cut 6 bases from V and 1 base from J, with 15 bases between. The CDR3 is 16 residues long. CDR3 protein: CASRADSAVNTGELFF. The CDR3 coding sequence is TGTGCCAGCAGGGCCGACTCGGCTGTGAACACCGGGGAGCTGTTTTTT.

In its sample, this clonotype was seen once. The chain has TRBV7-8 and TRBJ2-7; TRBD2 matches 10 bases. CDR1 is SGHVS, CDR2 FQNEAQ, per germline. CDR3 size: 16 residues. After removal of 1 base from V and 0 bases from J, the junction contained 3 bases not matched to a gene. Here the CDR3 DNA reads TGTGCCAGCAGCTTAGGGCTAGCGGGGGTCTCCTACGAGCAGTACTTC. Amino acids: CASSLGLAGVSYEQYF.

The CDR3 loop reads CATSRVGEADTEAFF. The CDR3 bases are TGTGCCACCAGCAGAGTGGGGGAGGCGGACACTGAAGCTTTCTTT. The chain is built from TRBV15 and TRBJ1-1, with D possibly matching TRBD1 (5 bases). V was trimmed by 1 base and J by 3 bases, leaving 12 bases between them. CDR1 and CDR2 (germline): LNHNV, YYDKDF (reference sequence). The CDR3 extends over 15 amino acids.

The V and J genes are TRBV7-6 and TRBJ2-1; no reliable D call. V lost 1 base, J lost 2 bases, and 12 bases lay in between. Germline V gives CDR1 SGHVS, CDR2 FNYEAQ. This CDR3 comprises 16 residues. CDR3 protein: CASSLGSLGTYNEQFF. The CDR3 DNA follows: TGTGCCAGCAGCTTAGGGTCTCTAGGGACCTACAATGAGCAGTTCTTC.

This chain connects TRBV20-1 to TRBJ1-5; TRBD1 aligns across 11 bases. The CDR3 contains 14 residues. Trimming at V came to 5 bases and at J to 5 bases, leaving 5 bases not matched to a gene. Germline loops: CDR1 DFQATT, CDR2 SNEGSKA (reference sequence). The CDR3 DNA sequence: TGCAGTGCTGGACAGGGGGCGGGCCATCAGCCCCAGCATTTT. Its translation: CSAGQGAGHQPQHF.

The rearrangement joins TRBV5-1 to TRBJ2-3, with 10 bases identical to TRBD2. J was trimmed by 2 bases and V by 5 bases; bases with no gene match: 8. Germline CDR1 and CDR2: SGHRS and YFSETQ. The CDR3 has 16 amino acids. The CDR3 region is CASRPPSGSVTDTQYF. CDR3 bases: TGCGCCAGCAGACCCCCTAGCGGGAGCGTCACAGATACGCAGTATTTT.

This clonotype was found a few times. This CDR3 is CASSISSSYNSPLHF. CDR3 nucleotides: TGCGCCAGCAGCATCAGTAGCTCCTATAATTCACCCCTCCACTTT. The chain couples TRBV5-1 to TRBJ1-6; D gene ambiguous. This CDR3 comprises 15 residues. Germline CDR1 reads SGHRS; CDR2 reads YFSETQ. V lost 4 bases and J lost 0, with 8 bases in between.

This chain links TRBV2 with TRBJ2-7; tentative D call: TRBD2 (6 bases). The CDR3 is made up of 14 amino acids. The germline V gene has CDR1 SNHLY and CDR2 FYNNEI. The V end was cut by 4 bases, the J end by 2 bases, with 12 bases between. The CDR3 reads CASSGSGSTYEQYF. In nucleotides, the CDR3 is TGTGCCAGCAGTGGTAGCGGAAGCACCTACGAGCAGTACTTC.

As for this clonotype: The CDR3 does not close with the conserved phenylalanine or tryptophan, likely indicating a read error. The gene calls are TRBV7-6 and TRBJ1-2; D uncertain. Between the trimmed V and J ends, which lost 1 base and 0 bases, there was a span of 18 bases. This CDR3 has 18 amino acids. Germline assignment: CDR1 SGHVS and CDR2 FNYEAQ. CDR3 loop: CASSLEASKPRANYGYTS. CDR3 in DNA: TGTGCCAGCAGCTTAGAGGCCAGCAAACCCCGGGCTAACTATGGCTACACCAGC.

The chain employs TRBV6-6 and TRBJ2-7; D gene unclear. CDR1 and CDR2 from the germline V gene are MNHNY and SVGAGI (reference sequence). Trimming cost V 8 bases and J 2 bases, with 7 bases left between them. This CDR3 spans 11 amino acids. The CDR3 reads CASEVAYEQYF. CDR3 nucleotides: TGTGCCAGCGAGGTGGCCTACGAGCAGTACTTC.

The chain is built from TRBV24-1 and TRBJ1-4; 7 bases fit TRBD1. Trimming took 2 bases from V and 5 from J; bases not matched to a gene: 4. CDR3 length: 15 amino acids. Germline V gene sequence: CDR1 KGHDR, CDR2 SFDVKD. CDR3 DNA: TGTGCCACCAGTGATTCCGGGACAGCGAATGAAAAACTGTTTTTT. Its translation: CATSDSGTANEKLFF.

This sequence joins TRBV20-1 and TRBJ2-1; D gene uncertain. CDR3 length: 14 residues. Germline CDR1 DFQATT, CDR2 SNEGSKA (reference sequence). V gave up 5 bases and J gave up 0 bases, with 11 bases separating them. The CDR3 DNA reads TGCAGTGCTCGATTGAGCAGCTCCTACAATGAGCAGTTCTTC. Its translation is CSARLSSSYNEQFF.

The chain couples TRBV20-1 to TRBJ1-5, with unresolved D. CDR3 length: 14 amino acids. Germline CDR1 and CDR2: DFQATT and SNEGSKA (reference sequence). The V and J ends lost 2 bases and 4 bases respectively, with 12 bases between them. For the CDR3, the DNA is TGCAGTGCTAGATCGGGGAATGAGAATCAGCCCCAGCATTTT. This codes for CSARSGNENQPQHF.

This chain joins TRBV10-2 and TRBJ1-1, with D possibly TRBD1 on 5 matching bases. Trimming removed 2 bases at V and 4 bases at J, with 11 bases between. CDR1 WSHSY and CDR2 SAAADI come from the germline V gene. CDR3 length equals 14 residues. The CDR3: CASSEGAPGTEAFF. CDR3 coding DNA: TGCGCCAGCAGTGAGGGGGCCCCGGGCACTGAAGCTTTCTTT.

This clonotype was seen just once. The genes are TRBV25-1 and TRBJ1-2, with unresolved D. Deletions cut 1 base from V and 3 bases from J, with 6 bases between. The germline gives CDR1 MGHDK, CDR2 SYGVNS. The CDR3 length is 13 residues. CDR3 region: CASSEFDDYGYTF. The CDR3 nucleotides are TGTGCCAGCAGTGAATTTGACGACTATGGCTACACCTTC.

The chain carries TRBV10-3 and TRBJ2-1; 9 positions agree with TRBD2. V was clipped by 4 bases and J by 2 bases; unmatched bases: 0. The CDR3 loop spans 14 amino acids. Per the germline V gene, CDR1 is ENHRY and CDR2 is SYGVKD. CDR3 protein: CAISGGRAYNEQFF. The CDR3 nucleotides read TGTGCCATCAGTGGCGGGAGGGCCTACAATGAGCAGTTCTTC.

This chain connects TRBV7-3 to TRBJ2-7, with D tentatively TRBD2 (5 bases). The V gene lost 3 bases and the J gene lost 5 bases, with 14 bases spanning the gap. Germline CDR1 and CDR2: SGHTA and FQGTGA. The CDR3 has 14 amino acids. The DNA for the CDR3 is TGTGCCAGCAGCTTTACGTGGGAGAGCGACGAGCAGTACTTC. This sequence encodes CASSFTWESDEQYF. The full variable domain, its missing parts supplied by reference TRBV7-3 and TRBJ2-7, is GAGVSQTPSNKVTEKGKYVELRCDPISGHTALYWYRQSLGQGPEFLIYFQGTGAADDSGLPNDRFFAVRPEGSVSTLKIQRTERGDSAVYLCASSFTWESDEQYFGPGTRLTVT.

The V and J genes are TRBV6-1 and TRBJ1-1; a possible D gene is TRBD1 (5 bases). V lost 2 bases and J 7 bases, leaving 17 bases between the germline ends. This CDR3 has 15 residues. Germline lookup yields CDR1 MNHNS and CDR2 SASEGT. CDR3 sequence reads: CASSERPGTQNEAFF. The CDR3 DNA reads TGTGCCAGCAGTGAAAGGCCAGGGACCCAGAATGAAGCTTTCTTT.

The chain combines TRBV28 with TRBJ1-2; 9 bases line up with TRBD1. Germline CDR1 is MDHEN and CDR2 is SYDVKM. The CDR3 loop spans 13 amino acids. After removal of 4 bases from V and 8 bases from J, the junction contained 5 bases not matched to a gene. The chain's CDR3 is CASSYGTGRGYTF. The CDR3 DNA reads as TGTGCCAGCAGTTACGGGACAGGGAGAGGCTACACCTTC.

Note on this clonotype: One junction end does not reproduce the germline sequence, and a read error may be involved. The chain links TRBV6-2 or TRBV6-3 to TRBJ2-7, with 8 bases identical to TRBD2. Germline V gene data show CDR1 as MNHEY and CDR2 as SVGEGT. The CDR3 has 15 residues. The CDR3 reads CASSYSSGSSDEQYF. In DNA form, the CDR3 reads TGTGCCAGCAGTTACTCGAGCGGGAGCTCCGACGAGCAGTACTTC.

V usage is TRBV20-1 and J usage is TRBJ2-5; D is perhaps TRBD2 (7 bases). The CDR3 has 17 residues. V gave up 3 bases and J gave up 1 base, with 21 bases separating them. Looked up from germline, CDR1 is DFQATT and CDR2 is SNEGSKA (reference sequence). CDR3 in amino acids: CSARPGGGPRIQETQYF. CDR3 DNA sequence: TGCAGTGCTAGGCCAGGCGGGGGCCCCAGAATCCAAGAGACCCAGTACTTC.

The chain employs TRBV7-8 and TRBJ2-6, with a possible D match to TRBD1 (5 bases). The germline CDR1 and CDR2 sequences are SGHVS and FQNEAQ. Trimming removed 1 base from V and 3 bases from J, with 13 bases in between. This CDR3 has 17 residues. The chain's CDR3 is CASSLEGVGYGANVLTF. The CDR3 bases are TGTGCCAGCAGCTTAGAAGGGGTTGGCTATGGGGCCAACGTCCTGACTTTC.